The following is a TCR beta chain sequence with its context. This clone's antigen is unknown. No base quality values were provided; no much bigger clone lies one nucleotide off. The sample's time point label, decoded: cycle 4 day 1 (C4D1), after less than seven weeks of nivolumab. Relapse after autologous stem cell transplantation had occurred in all trial patients, and cohorts A, B and C were distinguished by prior brentuximab vedotin exposure. A Miltenyi CD4+ T cell isolation kit was used for magnetic negative selection to purify CD4+ T cells from thawed PBMCs. The trial cohort comprised 56 patients with relapsed/refractory classical Hodgkin lymphoma whose best overall responses were complete response, partial response or progressive disease. In the multi-cohort phase II CheckMate 205 trial, trial patients received single-agent nivolumab. An independent review committee assessed best overall response by applying the 2007 International Working Group response criteria. PBMCs from the trial were collected at three points: immediately before nivolumab initiation (C1D1), and during therapy at cycle 2 day 1 and cycle 4 day 1. Peripheral blood was collected in 8 mL Vacutainer Cell Preparation Tubes, from which PBMCs were isolated by centrifugation and then cryopreserved. Purified CD4+ and CD8+ fractions were prepared only for cases with an additional available PBMC sample. Magnetically labelled cells were removed on LS columns in a quadroMACS separator, and the flow-through was collected as the purified fraction.

V is cut by 4 bases and J by 0 bases, and the space between the germline ends is 13 bases. Measured from the cysteine to the phenylalanine, the CDR3 is 16 residues long. The entry retains the CDR3 DNA only, 48 bases that are in frame from base 1. CDR1 and CDR2, looked up from the germline V gene, are SGHDN and FVKESK. Genomic DNA was isolated using the Qiagen DNeasy kit from unsorted PBMCs as well as from negatively selected CD4+ and CD8+ fractions. Using primers that anneal to V and J segments, immunoSEQ multiplex PCR amplified the TCR beta CDR3 regions. A synthetic immune receptor repertoire was used to minimize amplification bias, and any remaining bias was removed computationally after sequencing. As for how the authors treated the data: Repertoire diversity was quantified as the Shannon entropy index using custom Python scripts. The unsorted, CD4+ and CD8+ repertoires were each analyzed separately, with the exception of combined analyses, where CD4+ and CD8+ sequences were merged in silico. Clonal expansion was defined as at least a 2-fold frequency increase after treatment relative to C1D1, with a pseudocount of 0.5 for undetected baseline clones. Singleton clones were defined as clones with 0 or 1 copy at C1D1, and non-singleton clones were defined as clones with 2 or more copies. Clones expanded in unsorted samples were labelled as CD4+, CD8+ or unknown by matching protein sequences in sorted samples from the same patient. Wilcoxon tests on paired samples were used to test diversity changes from C1D1 to C4D1. In its TCRdb copy, this immuneACCESS table keeps in-frame sequences only and misses some clones. Where compared with another copy, unresolved V genes explain less than half of these, and the others have no known cause. V, J and clone size reflect that table, while D and trimming were determined from the DNA. This sample holds 25,000 to 35,000 clones; approximately 79% were observed only once. About 0.85% of the sample belongs to the ten largest clones.

This entry belongs to a study of PD-1 blockade in classical Hodgkin lymphoma (dated by TCRdb to 2018 to 2021). For context, the study as a whole: Nivolumab dosing was 3 mg/kg intravenously every 2 weeks, continuing until either disease progression or unacceptable toxicity. To define a peripheral blood immune signature of response to PD-1 blockade in classical Hodgkin lymphoma, the study combined TCR beta sequencing with CyTOF.

The study at large found these results: CD4+ but not CD8+ TCR diversity rose significantly by C4D1 (p=0.0027 vs p=0.16), most apparent in complete responders (p=0.02). The study was limited to a single clinical trial cohort, and causes of repertoire differences, possibly disease activity or prior therapy, remained undefined. Newly diagnosed patients were reported to have lower baseline TCR diversity than healthy donors, and relapsed/refractory patients were reported to have lower baseline TCR diversity still. Among trial patients, those achieving complete response had baseline diversity similar to that of newly diagnosed patients, while diversity was significantly lower in partial responders and progressors. Lower diversity was observed in patients in whom nivolumab was started less than 1 year after ASCT, and these patients were excluded from later analyses so that confounding by immune reconstitution would be avoided.

The sequence derives from a human donor with classical Hodgkin lymphoma. The sample consisted of CD4+ T cells from blood, taken before the fourth cycle of nivolumab. This receptor chain uses TRBV14 and TRBJ1-3; the D gene is unclear. CDR3 protein: CASSPMDRLSGNTIYF. Here is the DNA: TGTGCCAGCAGCCCCATGGACCGGCTCTCTGGAAACACCATATATTTT.